This T cell receptor (beta chain) emerged from a study of blood T cell repertoires in COVID-19 (dated by TCRdb to 2020 to 2021). About the study as a whole: Samples from collaborators originated in the United States, Italy and Spain and spanned both the acute and convalescent phases of COVID-19. Deeply sampled blood TCRbeta repertoires from subjects exposed to, actively infected with, or recovered from COVID-19 were included in the dataset. The sample metadata nearly always contained a de-identified subject ID, COVID-19 status, age in years and sex. Samples came from the ongoing ImmuneRACE study (first 160 participants) plus 1,254 subjects from 6 global collaborators. The repertoires were released in a freely available public database intended as a resource for research on the immune response to SARS-CoV-2. Where available, HLA class I and class II types were obtained from metadata supplied by the sample provider rather than from assay-based typing. The prospective study material was composed of cDNA or gDNA derived from T cells, B-cell-depleted T cells, or PBMCs.

TCRbeta CDR3 regions were amplified from genomic DNA using the immunoSEQ Assay, a bias-controlled multiplex PCR. In the authors' own workflow: Nucleated cell counts per sample were estimated from amplification of reference gene primers within the assay. Sequence reads were collapsed and filtered to measure the absolute abundance of every unique TCRbeta CDR3 rearrangement. For each sample, productive Simpson clonality was calculated as the square root of Simpson's diversity index over productive rearrangements. The immuneACCESS repertoire file appears here via TCRdb, limited to in-frame rearrangements. These files lack a portion of the clones; in checked studies, under half of the deficit traces to unresolved V genes, and the cause of the others is not known. That table gives V, J and clone size, and the DNA gave D and trimming. The table for this sample lists 250,000 to 300,000 clones; 88% of them were counted only once. Around 11% of the sample rests with the top ten.

In Seattle, one collaborating source enrolled patients while the infection was active and tracked those patients longitudinally over the course of disease. Collaborating institutions collected whole blood in K2EDTA tubes following their own protocols. For TCRbeta analysis, collaborators shipped samples in one of three forms: frozen whole blood, isolated PBMCs, or DNA extracted from either of those sample types. For this clone: This clone's antigen is unknown. One base away there is no much larger clone; base qualities are not given.

Compared with germline, V lacks 3 bases and J lacks 6 bases; bases without a gene match: 15. CDR3 length: 17 amino acids, cysteine to phenylalanine. Solely the CDR3 DNA is kept, with 51 bases framed from the first base. Based on the germline V gene (reference sequence), the CDR1 and CDR2 sequences are SGHNT and YYREEE. Study-wide conclusions, independent of this receptor: The quantity of clinical and demographic metadata differed by source and by participant and was supplied without curation.

The receptor comes from a young woman with COVID-19, enrolled during active disease. Sequenced sample: peripheral blood. The chain is assembled from TRBV5-4 and TRBJ2-1; the junction holds 7 bases that match TRBD2. At the DNA level, the sequence is TGTGCCAGCAGCTCGACGTTTCGAGCGGGAAGTAGCAATGAGCAGTTCTTC. It codes for CASSSTFRAGSSNEQFF.